This T cell receptor beta chain was found in a study of shared T cell receptors in the human thymus. Sequencing was performed with immunoSEQ multiplex PCR; in TCRdb, only in-frame clones are kept and a portion is missing. The table shows some 720,000 clones, with roughly 90% occurring only once. V shed 6 bases and J 5 bases; nucleotides not matched to a gene: 15. The CDR3 has 17 amino acids. In germline, CDR1 is MDHEN, CDR2 SYDVKM. These data also formed part of another study, on human thymus T cells.

This chain links TRBV28 with TRBJ1-2; 10 nucleotides agree with TRBD1. This receptor was taken from a boy in the first two years of life with a congenital heart defect. Source material: thymocytes. CDR3: CASSHGQGGVLRYGYTF. The CDR3 bases are TGTGCCAGCAGCCATGGACAGGGGGGGGTCCTACGGTATGGCTACACCTTC.